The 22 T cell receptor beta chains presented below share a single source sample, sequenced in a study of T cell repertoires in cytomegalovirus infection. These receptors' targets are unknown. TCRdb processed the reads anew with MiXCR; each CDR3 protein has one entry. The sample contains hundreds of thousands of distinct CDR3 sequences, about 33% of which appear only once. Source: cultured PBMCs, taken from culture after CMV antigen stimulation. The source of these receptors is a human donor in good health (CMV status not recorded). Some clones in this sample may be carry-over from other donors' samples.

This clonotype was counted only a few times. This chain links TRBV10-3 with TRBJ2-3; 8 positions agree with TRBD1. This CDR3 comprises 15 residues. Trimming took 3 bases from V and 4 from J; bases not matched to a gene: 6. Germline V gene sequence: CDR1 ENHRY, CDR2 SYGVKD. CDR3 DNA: TGTGCCATCAGTGATCCCGGACAGGGTGCAGATACGCAGTATTTT. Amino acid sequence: CAISDPGQGADTQYF.

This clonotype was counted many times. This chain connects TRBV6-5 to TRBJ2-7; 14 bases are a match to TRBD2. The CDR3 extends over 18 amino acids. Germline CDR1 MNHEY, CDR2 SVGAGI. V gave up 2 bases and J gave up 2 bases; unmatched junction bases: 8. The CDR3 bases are TGTGCCAGCAGTTACACCCCTTCGACTAGCGGGAGGGCCTACGAGCAGTACGTC. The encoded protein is CASSYTPSTSGRAYEQYV.

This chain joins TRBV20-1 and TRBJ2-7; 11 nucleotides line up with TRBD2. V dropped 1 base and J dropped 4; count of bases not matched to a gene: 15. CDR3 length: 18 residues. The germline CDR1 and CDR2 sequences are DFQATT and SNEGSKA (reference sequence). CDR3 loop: CSARAGLAETKVRYEQYF. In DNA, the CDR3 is TGCAGTGCTAGAGCGGGACTAGCGGAAACCAAAGTTCGTTACGAGCAGTACTTC.

The DNA of the CDR3 is TGTGCCAGCAGCCTGAGGACGGAGTACGAGACCCAGTACTTC. Residues: CASSLRTEYETQYF. V is TRBV7-2 and J is TRBJ2-5; D is unclear. The CDR3 consists of 14 residues. Per the germline V gene, CDR1 is SGHTA and CDR2 is FQGNSA. The V end was cut by 5 bases, the J end by 5 bases, with 15 bases between.

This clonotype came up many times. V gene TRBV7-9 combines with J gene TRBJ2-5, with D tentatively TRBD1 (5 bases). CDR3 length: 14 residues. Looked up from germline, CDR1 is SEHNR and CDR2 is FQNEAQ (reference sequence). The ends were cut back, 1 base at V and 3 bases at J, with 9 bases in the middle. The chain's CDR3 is CASSLGTGEETQYF. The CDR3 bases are TGTGCCAGCAGCTTAGGTACAGGAGAAGAGACCCAGTACTTC.

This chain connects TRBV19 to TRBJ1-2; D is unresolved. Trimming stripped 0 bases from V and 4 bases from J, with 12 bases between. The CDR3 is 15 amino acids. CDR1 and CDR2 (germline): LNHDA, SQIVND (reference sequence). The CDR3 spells CASSIDPDASYGYTF. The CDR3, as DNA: TGTGCCAGTAGTATAGACCCGGACGCCAGCTATGGCTACACCTTC.

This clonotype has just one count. CDR3 DNA sequence: TGTGCCAGCGGGGCGGAAGCTTTCTTT. Its translation: CASGAEAFF. This chain uses TRBV12-3 or TRBV12-4 with TRBJ1-1; perhaps TRBD1 as D (5 bases). Trimming stripped 8 bases from V and 8 bases from J, with 6 bases between. The CDR3 extends over 9 amino acids.

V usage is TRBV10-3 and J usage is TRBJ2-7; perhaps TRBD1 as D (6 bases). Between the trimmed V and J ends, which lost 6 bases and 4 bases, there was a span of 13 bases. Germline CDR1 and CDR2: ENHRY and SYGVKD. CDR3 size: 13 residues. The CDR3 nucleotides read TGTGCCATCAGCCCACAGGGAAGTTACGAGCAGTACGTC. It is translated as CAISPQGSYEQYV.

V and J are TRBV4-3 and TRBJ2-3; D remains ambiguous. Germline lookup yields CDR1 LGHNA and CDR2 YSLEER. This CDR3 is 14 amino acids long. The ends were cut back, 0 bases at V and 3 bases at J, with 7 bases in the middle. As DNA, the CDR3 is TGCGCCAGCAGCCAAGATCTGGGAACAGATACGCAGTATTTT. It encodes CASSQDLGTDTQYF.

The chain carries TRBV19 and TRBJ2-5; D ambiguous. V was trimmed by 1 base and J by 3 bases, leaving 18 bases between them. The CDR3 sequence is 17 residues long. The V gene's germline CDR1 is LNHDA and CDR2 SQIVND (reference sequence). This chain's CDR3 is CASSIGWDAAGKETQYF. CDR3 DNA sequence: TGTGCCAGTAGTATAGGTTGGGATGCGGCTGGAAAAGAGACCCAGTACTTC.

This chain's CDR3 is CASRMGERVETQYF. Written as DNA, the CDR3 is TGTGCCAGCAGGATGGGGGAGAGGGTGGAGACCCAGTACTTC. The rearrangement links TRBV6-5 to TRBJ2-5; D is tentatively TRBD1 or TRBD2 (5 bases each). Germline V gene data show CDR1 as MNHEY and CDR2 as SVGAGI. The V end lost 6 bases, the J end lost 5 bases, and 16 bases lay between the germline ends. The CDR3 has 14 residues.

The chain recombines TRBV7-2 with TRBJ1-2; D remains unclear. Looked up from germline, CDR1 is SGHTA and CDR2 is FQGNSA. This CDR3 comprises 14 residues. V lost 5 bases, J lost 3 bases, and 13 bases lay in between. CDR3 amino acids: CASSNRPGYYGYTF. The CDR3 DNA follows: TGTGCCAGCAGCAATAGGCCGGGATACTATGGCTACACCTTC. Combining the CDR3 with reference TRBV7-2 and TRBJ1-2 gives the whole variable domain GAGVSQSPSNKVTEKGKDVELRCDPISGHTALYWYRQSLGQGLEFLIYFQGNSAPDKSGLPSDRFSAERTGGSVSTLTIQRTQQEDSAVYLCASSNRPGYYGYTFGSGTRLTVV.

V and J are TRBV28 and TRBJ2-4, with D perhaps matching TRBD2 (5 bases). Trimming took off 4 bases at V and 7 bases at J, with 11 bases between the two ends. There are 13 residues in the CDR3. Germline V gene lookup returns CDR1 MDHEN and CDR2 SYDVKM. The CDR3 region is CASSSWTGNIQYF. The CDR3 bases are TGTGCCAGCAGTTCCTGGACTGGGAACATTCAGTACTTC.

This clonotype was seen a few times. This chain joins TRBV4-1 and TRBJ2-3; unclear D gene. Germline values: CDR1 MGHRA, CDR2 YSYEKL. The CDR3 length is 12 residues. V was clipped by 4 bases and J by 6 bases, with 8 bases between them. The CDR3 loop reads CASSRDGDTQYF. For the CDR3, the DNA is TGCGCCAGCAGCCGCGACGGCGATACGCAGTATTTT.

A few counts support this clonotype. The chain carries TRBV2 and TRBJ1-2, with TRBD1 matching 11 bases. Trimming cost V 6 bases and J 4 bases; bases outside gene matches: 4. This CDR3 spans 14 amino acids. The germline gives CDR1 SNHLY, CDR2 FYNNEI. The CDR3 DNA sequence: TGTGCCAGCAGGGTTGGGACAGGGGGCTATGGCTACACCTTC. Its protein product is CASRVGTGGYGYTF.

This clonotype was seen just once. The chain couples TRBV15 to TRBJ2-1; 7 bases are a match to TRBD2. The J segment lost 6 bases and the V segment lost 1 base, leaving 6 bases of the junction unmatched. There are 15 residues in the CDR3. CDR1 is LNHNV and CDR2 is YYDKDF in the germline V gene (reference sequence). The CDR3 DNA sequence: TGTGCCACCAGCAGAGTAGGCGGGACTACCAATGAGCAGTTCTTC. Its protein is CATSRVGGTTNEQFF. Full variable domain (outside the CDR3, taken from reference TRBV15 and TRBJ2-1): DAMVIQNPRYQVTQFGKPVTLSCSQTLNHNVMYWYQQKSSQAPKLLFHYYDKDFNNEADTPDNFQSRRPNTSFCFLDIRSPGLGDTAMYLCATSRVGGTTNEQFFGPGTRLTVL.

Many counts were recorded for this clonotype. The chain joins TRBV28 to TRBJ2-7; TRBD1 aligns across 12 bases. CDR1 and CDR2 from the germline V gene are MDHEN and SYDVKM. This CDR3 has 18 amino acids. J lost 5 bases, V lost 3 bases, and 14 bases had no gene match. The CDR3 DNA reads TGTGCCAGCAGTTTCGGTGGGACCGGGACAGGGGGCTTGCACGAGCAGTACTTC. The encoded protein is CASSFGGTGTGGLHEQYF.

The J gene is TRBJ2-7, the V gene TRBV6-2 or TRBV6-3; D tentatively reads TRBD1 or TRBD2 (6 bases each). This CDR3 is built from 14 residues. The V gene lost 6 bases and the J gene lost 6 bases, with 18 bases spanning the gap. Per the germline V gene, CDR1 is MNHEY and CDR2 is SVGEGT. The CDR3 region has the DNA TGTGCCAGCAGCTCCCGGGGGCCTCAATCCGAGCAGTACGTC. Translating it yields CASSSRGPQSEQYV.

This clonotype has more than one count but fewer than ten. The CDR3 region is CASSSRGREGQREQFF. CDR3 DNA sequence: TGTGCCAGCAGCAGTAGAGGGCGGGAGGGCCAGCGGGAGCAGTTCTTC. V gene TRBV7-2 combines with J gene TRBJ2-1; TRBD2 agrees at 9 bases. Germline CDR1 and CDR2: SGHTA and FQGNSA. The CDR3 is 16 residues long. J lost 10 bases, V lost 5 bases, and 15 bases had no gene match.

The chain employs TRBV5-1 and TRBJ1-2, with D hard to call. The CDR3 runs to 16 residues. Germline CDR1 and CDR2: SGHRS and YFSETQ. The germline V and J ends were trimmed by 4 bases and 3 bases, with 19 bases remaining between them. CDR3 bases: TGCGCCAGCAGCCCCGCAAGGGAATCATATTACTATGGCTACACCTTC. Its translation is CASSPARESYYYGYTF.

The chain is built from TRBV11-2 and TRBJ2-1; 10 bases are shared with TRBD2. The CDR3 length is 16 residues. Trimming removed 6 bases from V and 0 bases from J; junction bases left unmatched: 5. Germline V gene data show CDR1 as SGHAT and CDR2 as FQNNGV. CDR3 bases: TGTGCCAGCAGACAAATAGCGGGAGGCTCCTACAATGAGCAGTTCTTC. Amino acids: CASRQIAGGSYNEQFF.

CDR3 in amino acids: CASSMLGETQYF. In nucleotides, the CDR3 is TGTGCCAGCAGTATGCTTGGAGAGACCCAGTACTTC. V gene TRBV5-8 combines with J gene TRBJ2-5; no clear D gene. V lost 5 bases and J lost 4, with 9 bases in between. The length of the CDR3 is 12 residues. In germline, CDR1 is SGHTS, CDR2 YDEGEE. Full variable domain (rest looked up from reference TRBV5-8 and TRBJ2-5): EAGVTQSPTHLIKTRGQQATLRCSPISGHTSVYWYQQALGLGLQFLLWYDEGEERNRGNFPPRFSGRQFPNYSSELNVNALELEDSALYLCASSMLGETQYFGPGTRLLVL.